This paragraph covers one T cell receptor beta chain sequence. The CDR3 covers 15 residues. CDR1 and CDR2 from the germline V gene are SGHAT and FQNNGV. With V trimmed by 3 bases and J by 10 bases, 12 bases remained unmatched. The sample comes from a study of blood T cell repertoires in COVID-19. The wider study: COVID-19 samples from acute and convalescent phases originated in the United States, Italy and Spain. From T cells, B-cell-depleted T cells, or PBMCs came the material, which was cDNA or gDNA.

In the original analysis: Amplification of reference gene primers was used by the study to estimate nucleated cell counts. Assay used: immunoSEQ multiplex PCR; TCRdb lists only in-frame clones, some missing. The D gene and trimming were derived from the DNA, and the V and J assignments and clone size from that table. The data contain about 200,000 clones, 83% of them seen just once; the ten biggest clones take up roughly 8%. The TCR sequence derives from a woman aged 45 to 65 with acute or convalescent COVID-19. The rearrangement uses TRBV11-2 and TRBJ2-1, with TRBD2 matching 7 bases. The sequenced material came from peripheral blood. The CDR3 sequence: CASSFVGGGPGEQFF. CDR3 in DNA: TGTGCCAGCAGCTTCGTGGGGGGAGGGCCGGGAGAGCAGTTCTTC.